These T cell receptor beta chains were read from a single sample in a study of spatial heterogeneity in lung cancer. TCRdb independently ran MiXCR on the 5' RACE reads; one entry per CDR3 protein. The sample contains some 41,000 distinct CDR3 sequences, about 6.7% of which appear only once. The sample here was PBMCs, taken at surgery. These receptors all come from a female donor with early-stage non-small cell lung cancer. Both conserved end residues are part of each CDR3. Part of the rows lack a size; the others show once, few, many or a class for expanded clones.

TRBJ1-5 | . | TRBV20-1 | CGARHPSRGNQPQHF
TRBJ2-1 | . | TRBV27 | CASSSQTSGEYNEQFF
TRBJ2-3 | . | TRBV29-1 | CSARGQGGSSSTDTQYF
TRBJ2-2 | many | TRBV20-1 | CSASRMGPNTGELFF
TRBJ2-6 | . | TRBV10-1 | CTSSEGGSGANVLTF
TRBJ2-3 | . | TRBV29-1 | CSAGSSTDTQYF
TRBJ1-1 | many | TRBV20-1 | CSASGVMGTEAFF
TRBJ1-6 | few | TRBV7-9 | CASSLRKGQSSYNSPLHF
TRBJ1-5 | few | TRBV7-8 | CASSSGVQPQHF
TRBJ2-1 | few | TRBV5-1 | CASTAWVGSDNEQFF
TRBJ2-5 | many | TRBV2 | CARTSGGPQETQYF
TRBJ2-5 | . | TRBV2 | CASARGIGETQYF
TRBJ1-5 | . | TRBV20-1 | CSARAPEEQPQHF
TRBJ1-1 | . | TRBV4-1 | CASSQEAAGARIIMNTEAFF
TRBJ2-1 | few | TRBV7-2 | CASSLAHPAGVYNEQFF
TRBJ2-3 | many | TRBV18 | CASSLPGVDTQYF
TRBJ2-2 | many | TRBV7-2 | CASSLLPKEGQGPGELFF
TRBJ1-5 | many | TRBV6-2/TRBV6-3 | CASRIGRYSNQPQHF
TRBJ2-3 | many | TRBV4-1 | CASSQSDRSTDTQYF
TRBJ1-1 | many | TRBV7-9 | CASSSGDLLRGAFF
TRBJ2-3 | few | TRBV20-1 | CSAGSGPDTQYF
TRBJ2-7 | few | TRBV18 | CASSGESYEQYF
TRBJ1-3 | few | TRBV6-5 | CASSYLTGRTGNTIYF
TRBJ2-2 | few | TRBV11-3 | CASSPGGTWPGELFF
TRBJ2-3 | . | TRBV11-1 | CASSTLGGTGTGSTDTQYF
TRBJ2-1 | many | TRBV12-3/TRBV12-4 | CASSFGQNDYNEQFF
TRBJ2-1 | many | TRBV10-1 | CASSPGGSGYNEQFF
TRBJ2-7 | many | TRBV19 | CASSIGRGLVKQYF
TRBJ2-3 | . | TRBV19 | CATTSGGLGDTQYF
TRBJ1-5 | many | TRBV7-2 | CASSPQGDQPQHF
TRBJ2-3 | many | TRBV7-8 | CASSYRDRYTDTQYF
TRBJ1-2 | few | TRBV4-1 | CASSLLEERYGYTF
TRBJ2-5 | many | TRBV5-1 | CASSSGRGGTKETQYF
TRBJ2-3 | many | TRBV11-2 | CASSSSGLAGGPSSTDTQYF
TRBJ1-5 | many | TRBV12-3/TRBV12-4 | CASSFGRSNQPQHF
TRBJ2-2 | many | TRBV19 | CASSTLAGRTGELFF
TRBJ2-1 | many | TRBV20-1 | CSAGEGTSGGTNEQFF
TRBJ2-7 | few | TRBV3-1 | CASGSGTGYEQYF
TRBJ2-6 | few | TRBV5-6 | CASSGTGFSGANVLTF
TRBJ1-2 | few | TRBV5-6 | CASSTDPLDYGYTF
TRBJ2-7 | . | TRBV7-9 | CASSPRLAGAYEQYF
TRBJ1-2 | . | TRBV10-3 | CAIRRQPNPQTQHGYTF
TRBJ1-2 | many | TRBV6-5 | CASGQTYYGYTF
TRBJ1-2 | many | TRBV2 | CATYSPDRTNYGYTF
TRBJ1-3 | many | TRBV2 | CASRRQVSSGNTIYF
TRBJ1-1 | . | TRBV6-2/TRBV6-3 | CASSLKRMNTEAFF
TRBJ2-3 | many | TRBV20-1 | CSARDDVGRPDTQYF
TRBJ2-5 | . | TRBV28 | CASKGGLKTQYF
TRBJ2-3 | many | TRBV28 | CASSWDTITDTQYF
TRBJ2-7 | few | TRBV20-1 | CSALQTVGHEQYF
TRBJ2-7 | many | TRBV5-5 | CASKSHWTGQEEQYF
TRBJ2-5 | medium-sized | TRBV5-1 | CASSLGMTSGGPQETQYF
TRBJ2-7 | many | TRBV6-6 | CASSYTGTGVAEQYF
TRBJ1-6 | many | TRBV28 | CASSLQQVGSPLHF